The clone carrying this T cell receptor beta chain was observed many times. This CDR3 region has 15 residues. Trimming took off 1 base at V and 0 bases at J, with 9 bases between the two ends. Germline V lookup: CDR1 SGHVS, CDR2 FQNEAQ. In building TCR beta libraries, iRepertoire HTBI primers were used together with Arm-PCR of CDR3 regions. Each CDR3 protein is one row after TCRdb ran MiXCR on the multiplex PCR reads. The sample includes 680,000 or so distinct CDR3 sequences, approximately 15% of them seen just once. The data derive from a study of regulatory T cells in long-lasting Graves disease. Noted time point: newly diagnosed GD, antithyroid drugs for less than 3 months. Generation of the TCR library employed RNA extracted from PBMCs. This sample also belongs to another study, concerning T cells in Graves' hyperthyroidism and ophthalmopathy. That report notes: In patients aged 18 to 65, hyperthyroidism was newly diagnosed, with duration under 2 months.

The chain joins TRBV7-8 to TRBJ1-2; D uncertain. Here the sequenced sample was peripheral blood mononuclear cells (PBMCs), taken at new diagnosis, from a patient treated with antithyroid drugs. This clonotype originated in a woman between 25 and 40 years old with Graves disease. CDR3 sequence (DNA): TGTGCCAGCAGCTTAGAATCGGCAGCTAACTATGGCTACACCTTC. It yields the protein CASSLESAANYGYTF.